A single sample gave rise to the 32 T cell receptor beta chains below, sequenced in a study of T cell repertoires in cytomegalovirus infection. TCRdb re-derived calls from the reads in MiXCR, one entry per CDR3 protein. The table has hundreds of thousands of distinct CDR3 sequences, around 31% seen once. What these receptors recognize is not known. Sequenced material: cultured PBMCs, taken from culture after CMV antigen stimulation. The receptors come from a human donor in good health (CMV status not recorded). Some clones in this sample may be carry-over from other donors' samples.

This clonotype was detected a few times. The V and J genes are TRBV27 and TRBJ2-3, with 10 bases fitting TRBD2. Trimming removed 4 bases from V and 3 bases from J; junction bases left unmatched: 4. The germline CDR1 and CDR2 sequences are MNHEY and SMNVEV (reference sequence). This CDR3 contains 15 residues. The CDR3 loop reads CASSSGLAATDTQYF. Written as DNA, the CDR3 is TGTGCCAGCAGTTCAGGACTAGCGGCTACAGATACGCAGTATTTT.

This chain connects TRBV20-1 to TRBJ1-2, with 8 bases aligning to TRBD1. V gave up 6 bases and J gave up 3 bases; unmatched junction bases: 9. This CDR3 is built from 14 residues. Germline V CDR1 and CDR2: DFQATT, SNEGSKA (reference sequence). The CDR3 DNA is TGCAGTGCCCCACAGGGGGAAGTGGACTATGGCTACACCTTC. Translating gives CSAPQGEVDYGYTF.

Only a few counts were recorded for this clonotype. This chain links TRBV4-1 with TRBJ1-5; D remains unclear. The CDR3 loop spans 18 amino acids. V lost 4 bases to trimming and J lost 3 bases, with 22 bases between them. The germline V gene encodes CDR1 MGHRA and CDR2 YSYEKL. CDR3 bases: TGCGCCAGCAGCCCCCGAGAAAACCCCCAAGGACTCAATCAGCCCCAGCATTTT. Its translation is CASSPRENPQGLNQPQHF.

This CDR3 reads CASTELRGSYNEQFF. The CDR3 DNA follows: TGTGCCAGCACAGAATTGCGGGGCTCCTACAATGAGCAGTTCTTC. The V call is TRBV2, the J call TRBJ2-1; D is perhaps TRBD2 (6 bases). The CDR3 is made up of 15 amino acids. Germline CDR1 SNHLY, CDR2 FYNNEI. The V gene lost 7 bases and the J gene lost 0 bases, with 13 bases spanning the gap.

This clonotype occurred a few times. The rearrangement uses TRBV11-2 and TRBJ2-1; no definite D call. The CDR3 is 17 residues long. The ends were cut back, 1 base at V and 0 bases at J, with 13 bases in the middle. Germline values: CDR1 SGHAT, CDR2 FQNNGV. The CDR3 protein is CASSLAPAPSSYNEQFF. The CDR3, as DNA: TGTGCCAGCAGCTTAGCGCCAGCGCCGAGCTCCTACAATGAGCAGTTCTTC.

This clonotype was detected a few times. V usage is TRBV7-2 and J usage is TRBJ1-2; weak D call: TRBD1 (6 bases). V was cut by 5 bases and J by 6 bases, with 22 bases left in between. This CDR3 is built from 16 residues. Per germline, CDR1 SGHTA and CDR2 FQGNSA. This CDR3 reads CASSVRPGTFLDGYTF. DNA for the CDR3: TGTGCCAGCAGCGTCAGACCCGGGACATTTTTAGATGGCTACACCTTC.

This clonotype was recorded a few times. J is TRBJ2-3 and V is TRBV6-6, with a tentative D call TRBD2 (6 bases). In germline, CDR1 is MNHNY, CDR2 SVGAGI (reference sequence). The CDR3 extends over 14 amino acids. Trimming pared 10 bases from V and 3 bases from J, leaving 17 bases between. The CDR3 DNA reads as TGTGCCATCATGCAAGGGAGGTCGACAGATACGCAGTATTTT. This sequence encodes CAIMQGRSTDTQYF.

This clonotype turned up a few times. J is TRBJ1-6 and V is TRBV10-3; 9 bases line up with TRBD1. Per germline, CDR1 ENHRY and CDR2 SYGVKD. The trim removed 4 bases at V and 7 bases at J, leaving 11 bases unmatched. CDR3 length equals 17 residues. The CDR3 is CAISATGTGLGNSPLHF. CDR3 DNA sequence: TGTGCCATCAGTGCCACCGGGACAGGGCTGGGAAATTCACCCCTCCACTTT.

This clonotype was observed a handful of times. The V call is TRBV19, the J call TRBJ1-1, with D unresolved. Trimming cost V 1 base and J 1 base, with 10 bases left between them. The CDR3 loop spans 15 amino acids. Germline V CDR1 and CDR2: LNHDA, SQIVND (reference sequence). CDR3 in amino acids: CASSIGREQNTEAFF. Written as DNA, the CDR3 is TGTGCCAGTAGTATAGGGCGCGAGCAGAACACTGAAGCTTTCTTT.

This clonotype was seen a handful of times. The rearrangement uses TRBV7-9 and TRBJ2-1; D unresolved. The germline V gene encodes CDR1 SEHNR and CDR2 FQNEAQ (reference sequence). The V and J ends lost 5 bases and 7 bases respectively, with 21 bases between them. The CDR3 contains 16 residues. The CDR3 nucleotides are TGTGCCAGCAGCCCCCGTGTGGGAACCCTTCAAAATGAGCAGTTCTTC. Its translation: CASSPRVGTLQNEQFF.

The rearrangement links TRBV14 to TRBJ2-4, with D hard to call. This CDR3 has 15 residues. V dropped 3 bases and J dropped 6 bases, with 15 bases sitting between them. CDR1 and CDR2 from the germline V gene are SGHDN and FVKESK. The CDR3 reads CASSQETAVGNIQYF. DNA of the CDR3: TGTGCCAGCAGCCAGGAGACCGCGGTGGGAAACATTCAGTACTTC.

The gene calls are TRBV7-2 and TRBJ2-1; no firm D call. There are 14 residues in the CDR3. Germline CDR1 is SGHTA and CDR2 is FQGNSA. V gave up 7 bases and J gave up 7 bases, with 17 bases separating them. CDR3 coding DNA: TGTGCCAGCACGTTACACCGGCTACGGAATGAGCAGTTCTTC. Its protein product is CASTLHRLRNEQFF.

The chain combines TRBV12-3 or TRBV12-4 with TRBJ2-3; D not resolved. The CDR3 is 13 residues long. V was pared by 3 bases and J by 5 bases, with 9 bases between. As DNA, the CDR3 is TGTGCCAGCAGTTTGGTCCCGCTAGATACGCAGTATTTT. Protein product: CASSLVPLDTQYF.

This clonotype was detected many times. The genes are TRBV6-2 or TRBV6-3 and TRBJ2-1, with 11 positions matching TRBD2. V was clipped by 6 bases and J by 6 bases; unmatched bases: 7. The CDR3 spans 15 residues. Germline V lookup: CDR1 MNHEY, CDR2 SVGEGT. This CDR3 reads CASSLPGTSGNEQFF. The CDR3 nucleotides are TGTGCCAGCAGCCTCCCCGGGACTAGCGGCAATGAGCAGTTCTTC.

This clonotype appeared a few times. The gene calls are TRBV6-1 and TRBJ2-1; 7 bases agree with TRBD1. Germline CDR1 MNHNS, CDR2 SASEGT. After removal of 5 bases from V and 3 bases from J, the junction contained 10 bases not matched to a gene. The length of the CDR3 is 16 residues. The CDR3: CASSYPRAGGYNEQFF. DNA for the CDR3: TGTGCCAGCAGTTACCCCCGGGCAGGGGGCTACAATGAGCAGTTCTTC.

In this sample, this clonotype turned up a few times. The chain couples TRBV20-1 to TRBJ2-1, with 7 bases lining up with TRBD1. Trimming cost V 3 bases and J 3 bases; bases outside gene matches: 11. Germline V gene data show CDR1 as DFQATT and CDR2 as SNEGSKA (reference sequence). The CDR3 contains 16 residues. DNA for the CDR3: TGCAGTGCTAGCCTTAGACCCAGGGGGATCTACAATGAGCAGTTCTTC. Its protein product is CSASLRPRGIYNEQFF.

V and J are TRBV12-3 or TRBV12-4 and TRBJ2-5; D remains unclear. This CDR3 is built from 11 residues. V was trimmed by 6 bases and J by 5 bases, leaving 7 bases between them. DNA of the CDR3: TGTGCCAGCAGAGAGATGGAGACCCAGTACTTC. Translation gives CASREMETQYF.

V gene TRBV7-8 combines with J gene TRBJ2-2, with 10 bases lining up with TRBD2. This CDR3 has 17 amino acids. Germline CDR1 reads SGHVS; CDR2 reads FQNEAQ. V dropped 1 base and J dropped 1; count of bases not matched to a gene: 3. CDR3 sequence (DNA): TGTGCCAGCAGCTTAGGACGGACTAGCGGGAACACCGGGGAGCTGTTTTTT. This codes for CASSLGRTSGNTGELFF. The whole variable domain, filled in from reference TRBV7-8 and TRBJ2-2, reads GAGVSQSPRYKVAKRGQDVALRCDPISGHVSLFWYQQALGQGPEFLTYFQNEAQLDKSGLPSDRFFAERPEGSVSTLKIQRTQQEDSAVYLCASSLGRTSGNTGELFFGEGSRLTVL.

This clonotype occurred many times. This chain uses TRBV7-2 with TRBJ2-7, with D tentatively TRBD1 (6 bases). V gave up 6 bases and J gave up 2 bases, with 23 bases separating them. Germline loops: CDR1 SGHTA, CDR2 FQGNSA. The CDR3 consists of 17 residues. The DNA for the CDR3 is TGTGCCAGCAGTAGAAGGCCCCCCGGACAGACCCCCTACGAGCAGTACTTC. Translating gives CASSRRPPGQTPYEQYF.

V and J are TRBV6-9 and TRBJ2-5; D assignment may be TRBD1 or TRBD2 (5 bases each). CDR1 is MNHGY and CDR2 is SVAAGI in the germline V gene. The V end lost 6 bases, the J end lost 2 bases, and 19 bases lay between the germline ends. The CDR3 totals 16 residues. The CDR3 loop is CASSYRNRGPQETQYF. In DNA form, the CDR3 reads TGTGCCAGCAGCTACAGAAATAGGGGACCGCAAGAGACCCAGTACTTC.

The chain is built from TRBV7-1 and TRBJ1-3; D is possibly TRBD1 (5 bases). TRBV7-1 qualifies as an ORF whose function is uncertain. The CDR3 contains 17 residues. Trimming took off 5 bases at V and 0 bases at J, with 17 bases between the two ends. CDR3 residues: CASSIFRDPSSGNTIYF. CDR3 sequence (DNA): TGTGCCAGCAGCATTTTCCGGGACCCGAGCTCTGGAAACACCATATATTTT.

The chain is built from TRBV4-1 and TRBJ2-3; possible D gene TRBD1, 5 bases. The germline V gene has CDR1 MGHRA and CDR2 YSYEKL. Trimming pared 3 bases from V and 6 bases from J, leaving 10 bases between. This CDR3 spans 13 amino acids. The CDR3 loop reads CASSQFRADTQYF. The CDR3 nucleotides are TGCGCCAGCAGCCAGTTCAGGGCGGATACGCAGTATTTT.

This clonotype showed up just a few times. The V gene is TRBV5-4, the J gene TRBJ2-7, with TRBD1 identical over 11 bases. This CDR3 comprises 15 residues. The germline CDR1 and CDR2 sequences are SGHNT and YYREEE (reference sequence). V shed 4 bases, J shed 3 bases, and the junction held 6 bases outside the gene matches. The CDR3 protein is CASSPTGTGGYEQYF. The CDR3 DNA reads TGTGCCAGCAGCCCGACCGGGACAGGGGGCTACGAGCAGTACTTC.

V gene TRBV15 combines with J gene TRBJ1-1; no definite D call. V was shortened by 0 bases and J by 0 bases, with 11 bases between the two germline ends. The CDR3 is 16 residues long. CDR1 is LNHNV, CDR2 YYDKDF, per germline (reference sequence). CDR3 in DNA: TGTGCCACCAGCAGAGATCCGTCGGGCATGAACACTGAAGCTTTCTTT. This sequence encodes CATSRDPSGMNTEAFF.

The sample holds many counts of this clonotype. The DNA for the CDR3 is TGTGCCAGCAGCTCAACCGGGACAGGGAACACTGAAGCTTTCTTT. This sequence encodes CASSSTGTGNTEAFF. The V and J genes are TRBV7-2 and TRBJ1-1, with 8 bases that match TRBD1. The germline CDR1 and CDR2 sequences are SGHTA and FQGNSA. The trim removed 4 bases at V and 1 base at J, leaving 5 bases unmatched. This CDR3 is built from 15 residues.

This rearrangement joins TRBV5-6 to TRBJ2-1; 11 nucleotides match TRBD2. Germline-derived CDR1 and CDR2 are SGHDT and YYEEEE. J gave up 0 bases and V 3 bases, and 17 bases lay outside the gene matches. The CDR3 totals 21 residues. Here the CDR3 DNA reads TGTGCCAGCAGCTCTAATGGACTAGCGGGTGGACTAGATTACTCCTACAATGAGCAGTTCTTC. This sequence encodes CASSSNGLAGGLDYSYNEQFF.

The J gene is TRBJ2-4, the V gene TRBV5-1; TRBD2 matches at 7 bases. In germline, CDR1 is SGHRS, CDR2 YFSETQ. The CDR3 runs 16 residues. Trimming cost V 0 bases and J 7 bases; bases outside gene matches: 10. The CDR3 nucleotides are TGCGCCAGCAGCTTGGCCGAGACCAGCGGGGTTAACATTCAGTACTTC. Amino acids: CASSLAETSGVNIQYF.

CDR3 nucleotides: TGTGCCAGCAGCCCGACAGGTCCGGCCTACGAGCAGTACTTC. Encoded protein: CASSPTGPAYEQYF. V is TRBV11-2 and J is TRBJ2-7, with D perhaps matching TRBD1 (6 bases). V dropped 5 bases and J dropped 2 bases, with 13 bases sitting between them. Germline V gives CDR1 SGHAT, CDR2 FQNNGV. The length of the CDR3 is 14 residues. Variable domain in full (rest from reference TRBV11-2 and TRBJ2-7): EAGVAQSPRYKIIEKRQSVAFWCNPISGHATLYWYQQILGQGPKLLIQFQNNGVVDDSQLPKDRFSAERLKGVDSTLKIQPAKLEDSAVYLCASSPTGPAYEQYFGPGTRLTVT.

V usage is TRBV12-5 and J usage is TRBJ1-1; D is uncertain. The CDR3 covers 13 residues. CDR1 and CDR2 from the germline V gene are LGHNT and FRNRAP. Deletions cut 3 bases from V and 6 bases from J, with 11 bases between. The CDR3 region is CASGFWEGSEAFF. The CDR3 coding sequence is TGTGCTAGTGGTTTCTGGGAGGGCTCTGAAGCTTTCTTT.

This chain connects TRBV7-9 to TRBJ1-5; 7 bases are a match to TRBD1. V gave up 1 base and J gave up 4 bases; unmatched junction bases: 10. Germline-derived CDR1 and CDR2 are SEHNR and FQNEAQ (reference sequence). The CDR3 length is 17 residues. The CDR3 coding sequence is TGTGCCAGCAGCTTAGGGTCCGACAGGGATGGAAATCAGCCCCAGCATTTT. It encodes CASSLGSDRDGNQPQHF.

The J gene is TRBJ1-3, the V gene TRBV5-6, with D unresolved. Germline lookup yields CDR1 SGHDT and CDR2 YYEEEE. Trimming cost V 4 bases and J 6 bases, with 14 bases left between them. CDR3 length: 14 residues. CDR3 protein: CASSPTVRENTIYF. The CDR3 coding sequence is TGTGCCAGCAGCCCGACCGTACGCGAAAACACCATATATTTT.

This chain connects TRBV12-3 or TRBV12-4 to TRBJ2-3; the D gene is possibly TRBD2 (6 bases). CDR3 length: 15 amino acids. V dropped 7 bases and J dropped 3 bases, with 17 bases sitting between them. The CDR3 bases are TGTGCCAGCAATTATGGTGGCGGGATAACAGATACGCAGTATTTT. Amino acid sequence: CASNYGGGITDTQYF.